This T cell receptor beta chain was retrieved from a study of blood T cell repertoires in COVID-19. Study context: From the United States, Italy and Spain came samples of acute and convalescent COVID-19. In each case, the material was cDNA or gDNA derived from T cells, B-cell-depleted T cells, or PBMCs.

How the authors handled the data: Reference gene primer amplification gave estimated nucleated cell counts. Sequencing used immunoSEQ multiplex PCR; TCRdb keeps in-frame clones, though not all of them. The V and J calls and clone size are taken from that table; D and trimming were inferred from the DNA. The data contain more than 85,000 clones, about four fifths of them singletons. CDR3 length: 14 amino acids. The V gene lost 6 bases and the J gene lost 0 bases, with 12 bases spanning the gap. Germline V gives CDR1 MDHEN, CDR2 SYDVKM. The TCR sequence derives from a woman in her sixties or seventies with acute or convalescent COVID-19. This sequence joins TRBV28 and TRBJ2-7, with D possibly TRBD1 on 6 matching bases. Sequenced input: peripheral blood. CDR3 sequence: CASRIQGSSYEQYF. The CDR3 nucleotides read TGTGCCAGCAGGATACAGGGATCCTCCTACGAGCAGTACTTC.